The 12 T cell receptor beta chains below all came from one sample that was sequenced in a study of read filtering for tumor transcriptome and immune sequencing. The library was built from roughly 400 ng RNA with molecular barcoded adaptors for alpha/delta and beta/gamma chains. TCRdb analysed the reads with MiXCR anew, one entry per CDR3 protein. The sample has tens of thousands of distinct CDR3 sequences; approximately 13% are singletons. Source material: a population of CD138-negative cells sorted from bone marrow. These receptors originate from a donor at least 40 years old with multiple myeloma.

This clonotype was counted only a few times. The chain carries TRBV5-6 and TRBJ2-7, with 7 bases fitting TRBD2. The junction had 7 bases not matched to a gene; V was cut back by 0 bases and J by 4 bases. Germline V gene sequence: CDR1 SGHDT, CDR2 YYEEEE. CDR3 length: 15 amino acids. The CDR3 nucleotides are TGTGCCAGCAGCTTGGTTGGGGGAGGGTCATACGAGCAGTACTTC. Protein product: CASSLVGGGSYEQYF. Together with reference TRBV5-6 and TRBJ2-7, the CDR3 gives the full variable domain: DAGVTQSPTHLIKTRGQQVTLRCSPKSGHDTVSWYQQALGQGPQFIFQYYEEEERQRGNFPDRFSGHQFPNYSSELNVNALLLGDSALYLCASSLVGGGSYEQYFGPGTRLTVT.

This clonotype was detected many times. The V call is TRBV29-1, the J call TRBJ1-1, with 10 bases that match TRBD1. CDR1 and CDR2 (germline): SQVTM, ANQGSEA. The CDR3 extends over 12 amino acids. Unmatched junction bases numbered 2, after V lost 6 bases and J lost 4 bases. CDR3 nucleotide sequence: TGCAGCGTAAGACAGGGGGCCACTGAAGCTTTCTTT. Its translation: CSVRQGATEAFF.

This clonotype was detected ten times or more. V gene TRBV4-2 combines with J gene TRBJ2-1; 7 bases align to TRBD1. Germline CDR1 LGHNA, CDR2 YNFKEQ. The ends lost 3 bases at V and 1 base at J; junction bases unmatched: 9. The CDR3 sequence is 17 residues long. The CDR3: CASSQGPTGASYNEQFF. The DNA of the CDR3 is TGTGCCAGCAGCCAGGGGCCAACAGGGGCTTCCTACAATGAGCAGTTCTTC.

A few counts support this clonotype. Just one base apart from a much larger clone, this may be a read error. V gene TRBV2 combines with J gene TRBJ2-1, with 8 bases identical to TRBD1. The CDR3 runs 16 residues. The V gene's germline CDR1 is SNHLY and CDR2 FYNNEI. The CDR3 reads CASSGDRTGYYNERFF. The CDR3 DNA is TGTGCCAGCAGCGGGGACCGGACAGGGTATTACAATGAGCGGTTCTTC.

This clonotype was found many times. The chain recombines TRBV4-1 with TRBJ2-5; 7 bases match TRBD1. Trimming at V came to 3 bases and at J to 7 bases, leaving 14 bases not matched to a gene. This CDR3 region has 16 residues. CDR1 is MGHRA, CDR2 YSYEKL, per germline. The CDR3 is CASSHGARDRGGTQYF. As DNA, the CDR3 is TGCGCCAGCAGCCACGGGGCCCGGGACAGAGGAGGGACCCAGTACTTC.

This clonotype has a count of ten or more. V is TRBV20-1 and J is TRBJ2-2; 7 positions agree with TRBD2. Germline V lookup: CDR1 DFQATT, CDR2 SNEGSKA (reference sequence). V dropped 1 base and J dropped 4; count of bases not matched to a gene: 3. The CDR3 is 14 residues long. DNA of the CDR3: TGCAGTGCTAGAGGCTCGGGGGGCACCGGGGAGCTGTTTTTT. Its translation is CSARGSGGTGELFF.

This clonotype appeared many times. The CDR3, as DNA: TGCGCCAGCAGCCAAACCTCAACCTACGAGCAGTACTTC. Its translation: CASSQTSTYEQYF. This chain connects TRBV4-1 to TRBJ2-7; D is unclear. V shed 2 bases and J shed 2 bases, with 7 bases lying between them. Germline CDR1 MGHRA, CDR2 YSYEKL. The CDR3 spans 13 residues.

About this clonotype: A much larger clone differs by one base, so this may be a read error. The rearrangement joins TRBV20-1 to TRBJ1-1; D remains ambiguous. The CDR3 is 16 residues long. V lost 1 base, J lost 5 bases, and 20 bases lay in between. Germline loops: CDR1 DFQATT, CDR2 SNEGSKA (reference sequence). The CDR3 DNA reads as TGCAGTGCTAGAGGGATACTGCCCTTGGCGGGGACTGAAGCTTTCTTT. Protein: CSARGILPLAGTEAFF.

This clonotype was observed at least ten times. This chain joins TRBV7-2 and TRBJ2-1; 8 bases align to TRBD2. CDR1 and CDR2 (germline): SGHTA, FQGNSA. This CDR3 has 15 amino acids. The V and J ends lost 3 bases and 2 bases, in that order; junction bases with no gene match: 3. As DNA, the CDR3 is TGTGCCAGCAGCTTTGGCGGGAGGCCCTACAATGAGCAGTTCTTC. Amino acid sequence: CASSFGGRPYNEQFF.

This clonotype turned up a few times. A much bigger clone sits one base away, suggesting this may be a read error. This chain joins TRBV7-6 and TRBJ2-1, with a possible D match to TRBD1 (5 bases). The CDR3 contains 13 residues. From germline, CDR1 is SGHVS and CDR2 FNYEAQ. The CDR3 DNA reads as TGTGCCAGCAGCCCCTTGGGGCGGAATGGGCAGTTCTTC. Protein product: CASSPLGRNGQFF.

Concerning this clonotype itself: This clone may be a read error of a much larger clone one base away. The rearrangement uses TRBV4-1 and TRBJ2-7, with D perhaps TRBD2 (6 bases). The CDR3 length is 14 residues. V was shortened by 5 bases and J by 6 bases, with 17 bases between the two germline ends. Looked up from germline, CDR1 is MGHRA and CDR2 is YSYEKL. In DNA, the CDR3 is TGCGCCAGCAGCTCCCCGACTAGTCTGTGCGAGCAGTACTTC. It codes for CASSSPTSLCEQYF.

This clonotype has at least ten counts. The chain combines TRBV20-1 with TRBJ1-4, with 9 bases aligning to TRBD1. The CDR3 spans 16 residues. Germline CDR1 reads DFQATT; CDR2 reads SNEGSKA (reference sequence). The trim removed 4 bases at V and 5 bases at J, leaving 11 bases unmatched. This CDR3 is CSAKVDRGRRNEKLFF. Here the CDR3 DNA reads TGCAGTGCTAAAGTGGACAGGGGCAGGAGGAATGAAAAACTGTTTTTT.